This TCR beta chain was sequenced for a study of blood T cell repertoires in COVID-19 (dated by TCRdb to the early 2020s). Regarding the complete study: Samples covering the acute and convalescent phases of COVID-19 were provided by collaborators in the United States, Italy and Spain. The samples were drawn from the first 160 participants of the ongoing ImmuneRACE study and from 1,200 or so subjects provided by 6 global collaborators. A de-identified subject ID, COVID-19 status, age in years and sex were almost always included in the sample metadata. Deeply sampled blood TCRbeta repertoires from subjects exposed to, actively infected with, or recovered from COVID-19 were included in the dataset. The repertoires were made available in a free public database intended to serve as a resource for research on the immune response to SARS-CoV-2. The prospective study material was composed of cDNA or gDNA derived from T cells, B-cell-depleted T cells, or PBMCs. Where available, HLA class I and class II types were taken from metadata supplied by the sample provider and were not determined by assay-based typing. Overall study results and their limits: How much clinical and demographic metadata was included differed by source and by participant, and the metadata was provided uncurated.

The collaborating institutions used their own protocols to collect whole blood in K2EDTA tubes. For TCRbeta analysis, collaborator samples were shipped as frozen whole blood, as isolated PBMCs, or as DNA extracted from either sample type. In regard to this clone: Its antigen target is currently unknown. Base quality data are lacking; no much larger clone is found one base away.

V is pruned by 5 bases and J by 3 bases, leaving 7 bases of the junction without a gene match. Looking up the germline V gene (reference sequence) yields CDR1 MNHEY and CDR2 SMNVEV. The CDR3, cysteine through phenylalanine, is 15 amino acids long. Only the CDR3 part of the read is kept: 45 bases, read in frame from the first base. TCRbeta CDR3 regions were amplified from genomic DNA by means of the immunoSEQ Assay, a bias-controlled multiplex PCR. In the paper's pipeline: Nucleated cell counts per sample were estimated from amplification of reference gene primers within the assay. Sequence reads were collapsed and filtered to measure the absolute abundance of every unique TCRbeta CDR3 rearrangement. For each sample, productive Simpson clonality was calculated as the square root of Simpson's diversity index over productive rearrangements. TCRdb limited this immuneACCESS table to in-frame rearrangements with V and J called. A share of clones is missing; checked studies link under half to unresolved V genes, and the rest is unexplained. V and J calls and clone size come straight from that table; D and trimming were deduced from the DNA. The sample has 91,000 or so clones on record, almost 85% of them singletons. The ten largest account for 6.5% to 8.5% of the sample.

This sequence uses TRBV27 and TRBJ2-7; 10 bases in the junction line up with TRBD1. This TCR was sampled from a man aged 50-60 years with active or convalescent COVID-19. Sequencing was carried out using peripheral blood. CDR3 reads: CASSLRDRGIYEQYF. The DNA reads as follows: TGTGCCAGCAGTCTCCGGGACAGGGGTATCTACGAGCAGTACTTC.